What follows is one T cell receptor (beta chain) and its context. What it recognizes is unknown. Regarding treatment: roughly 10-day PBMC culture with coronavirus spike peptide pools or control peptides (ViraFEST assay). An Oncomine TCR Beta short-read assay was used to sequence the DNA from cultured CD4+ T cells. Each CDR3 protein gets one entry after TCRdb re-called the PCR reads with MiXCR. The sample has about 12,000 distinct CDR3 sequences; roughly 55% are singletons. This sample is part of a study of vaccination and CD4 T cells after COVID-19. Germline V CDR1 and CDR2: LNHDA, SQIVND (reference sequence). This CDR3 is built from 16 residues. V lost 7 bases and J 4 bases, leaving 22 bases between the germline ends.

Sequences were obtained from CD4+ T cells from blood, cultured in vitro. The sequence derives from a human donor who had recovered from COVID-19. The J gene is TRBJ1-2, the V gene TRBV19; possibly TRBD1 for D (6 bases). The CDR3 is CASTRIGGASGYGYTF. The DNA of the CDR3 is TGTGCCAGTACCCGAATCGGGGGGGCGTCCGGCTATGGCTACACCTTC. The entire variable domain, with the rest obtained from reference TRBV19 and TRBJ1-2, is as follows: DGGITQSPKYLFRKEGQNVTLSCEQNLNHDAMYWYRQDPGQGLRLIYYSQIVNDFQKGDIAEGYSVSREKKESFPLTVTSAQKNPTAFYLCASTRIGGASGYGYTFGSGTRLTVV.